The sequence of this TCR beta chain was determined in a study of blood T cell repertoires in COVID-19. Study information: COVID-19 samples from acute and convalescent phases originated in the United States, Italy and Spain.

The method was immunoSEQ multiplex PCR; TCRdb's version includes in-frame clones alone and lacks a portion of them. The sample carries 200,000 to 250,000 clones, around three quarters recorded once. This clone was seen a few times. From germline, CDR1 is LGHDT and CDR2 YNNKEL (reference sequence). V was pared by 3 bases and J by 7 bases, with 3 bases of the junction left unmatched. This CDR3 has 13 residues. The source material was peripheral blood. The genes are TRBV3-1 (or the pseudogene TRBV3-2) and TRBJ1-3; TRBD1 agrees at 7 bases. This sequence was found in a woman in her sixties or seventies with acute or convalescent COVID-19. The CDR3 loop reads CASSQDRRNTIYF. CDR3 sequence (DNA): TGTGCCAGCAGCCAGGACAGGAGGAACACCATATATTTT.